These 8 T cell receptor beta chains originate from one sample sequenced in a study of cytomegalovirus exposure and HLA in healthy donors. It was with 60 Vbeta and 13 Jbeta primers that the PCR ran. Clones were sequenced by immunoSEQ multiplex PCR, and TCRdb holds only the in-frame ones, with some missing. Among roughly 60,000 clones, around 83% were seen once, and the ten largest hold approximately 4%. Sequencing was carried out using PBMCs. The origin of the receptors is a man aged 30-40 years in good health and CMV-seronegative.

This clone occurred once. The gene calls are TRBV13 and TRBJ2-7; 8 nucleotides match TRBD2. V lost 2 bases to trimming and J lost 5 bases; unmatched junction nucleotides: 5. Germline CDR1 is PRHDT and CDR2 is FYEKMQ (reference sequence). The CDR3 has 14 residues. CDR3 bases: TGTGCCAGCAGCTTATACGGGAGGGATGACGAGCAGTACTTC. Its translation: CASSLYGRDDEQYF. Full variable domain (rest looked up from reference TRBV13 and TRBJ2-7): AAGVIQSPRHLIKEKRETATLKCYPIPRHDTVYWYQQGPGQDPQFLISFYEKMQSDKGSIPDRFSAQQFSDYHSELNMSSLELGDSALYFCASSLYGRDDEQYFGPGTRLTVT.

This clone showed up just a few times. The chain combines TRBV18 with TRBJ2-1; a weak D match, TRBD1 (6 bases). CDR1 is KGHSH and CDR2 is LQKENI in the germline V gene. The CDR3 totals 15 residues. Trimming took 2 bases from V and 1 from J, leaving 9 bases between them. The CDR3 loop is CASSPEQGSYNEQFF. DNA of the CDR3: TGTGCCAGCTCACCAGAACAGGGTTCCTACAATGAGCAGTTCTTC.

This clone has just a few counts. The J gene is TRBJ1-1, the V gene TRBV6-6; D is unresolved. The ends were cut back, 6 bases at V and 7 bases at J, with 15 bases in the middle. This CDR3 contains 13 residues. CDR1 MNHNY and CDR2 SVGAGI come from the germline V gene (reference sequence). For the CDR3, the DNA is TGTGCCAGCAGGATTTCGTTAGAGTTTGAAGCTTTCTTT. It codes for CASRISLEFEAFF.

The chain couples TRBV7-2 to TRBJ1-1; D is perhaps TRBD1 (6 bases). V lost 0 bases and J lost 7, with 15 bases in between. Per the germline V gene, CDR1 is SGHTA and CDR2 is FQGNSA. The CDR3 spans 15 residues. The CDR3 loop reads CASSLARQAVGEAFF. The CDR3 DNA is TGTGCCAGCAGCTTAGCGCGACAGGCGGTGGGTGAAGCTTTCTTT.

The chain employs TRBV5-5 and TRBJ1-2; D is unresolved. CDR1 and CDR2 (germline): SGHKS, YYEKEE (reference sequence). With 3 bases removed from V and 4 bases from J, the gap between germline ends came to 7 bases. The CDR3 length is 12 residues. In nucleotides, the CDR3 is TGTGCCAGCAGCTACCGGGGCTATGGCTACACCTTC. It yields the protein CASSYRGYGYTF.

Concerning this clone: One end of the junction does not line up with germline, which may come from a read error. The genes are TRBV7-9 and TRBJ2-7; weak D call: TRBD1 (6 bases). Germline loops: CDR1 SEHNR, CDR2 FQNEAQ (reference sequence). The length of the CDR3 is 15 residues. The CDR3 DNA reads as TGTTCCAGCAGCACCACTCCAGGGGTATTGGGCGAGCAGTACTTC. It specifies CSSSTTPGVLGEQYF.

J is TRBJ2-7 and V is TRBV5-1, with TRBD2 identical over 12 bases. J gave up 5 bases and V 4 bases, and 4 bases lay outside the gene matches. The CDR3 is 14 residues long. Germline CDR1 is SGHRS and CDR2 is YFSETQ. CDR3 residues: CASSPGLAGDEQYF. The CDR3 DNA reads as TGCGCCAGCAGCCCGGGACTAGCGGGTGACGAGCAGTACTTC.

The genes are TRBV29-1 and TRBJ2-1, with TRBD2 identical over 8 bases. Germline V gene data show CDR1 as SQVTM and CDR2 as ANQGSEA. There are 13 residues in the CDR3. The trim removed 6 bases at V and 6 bases at J, leaving 7 bases unmatched. The CDR3: CSVSTGGGNEQFF. In DNA, the CDR3 is TGCAGCGTCTCGACGGGAGGGGGCAATGAGCAGTTCTTC.